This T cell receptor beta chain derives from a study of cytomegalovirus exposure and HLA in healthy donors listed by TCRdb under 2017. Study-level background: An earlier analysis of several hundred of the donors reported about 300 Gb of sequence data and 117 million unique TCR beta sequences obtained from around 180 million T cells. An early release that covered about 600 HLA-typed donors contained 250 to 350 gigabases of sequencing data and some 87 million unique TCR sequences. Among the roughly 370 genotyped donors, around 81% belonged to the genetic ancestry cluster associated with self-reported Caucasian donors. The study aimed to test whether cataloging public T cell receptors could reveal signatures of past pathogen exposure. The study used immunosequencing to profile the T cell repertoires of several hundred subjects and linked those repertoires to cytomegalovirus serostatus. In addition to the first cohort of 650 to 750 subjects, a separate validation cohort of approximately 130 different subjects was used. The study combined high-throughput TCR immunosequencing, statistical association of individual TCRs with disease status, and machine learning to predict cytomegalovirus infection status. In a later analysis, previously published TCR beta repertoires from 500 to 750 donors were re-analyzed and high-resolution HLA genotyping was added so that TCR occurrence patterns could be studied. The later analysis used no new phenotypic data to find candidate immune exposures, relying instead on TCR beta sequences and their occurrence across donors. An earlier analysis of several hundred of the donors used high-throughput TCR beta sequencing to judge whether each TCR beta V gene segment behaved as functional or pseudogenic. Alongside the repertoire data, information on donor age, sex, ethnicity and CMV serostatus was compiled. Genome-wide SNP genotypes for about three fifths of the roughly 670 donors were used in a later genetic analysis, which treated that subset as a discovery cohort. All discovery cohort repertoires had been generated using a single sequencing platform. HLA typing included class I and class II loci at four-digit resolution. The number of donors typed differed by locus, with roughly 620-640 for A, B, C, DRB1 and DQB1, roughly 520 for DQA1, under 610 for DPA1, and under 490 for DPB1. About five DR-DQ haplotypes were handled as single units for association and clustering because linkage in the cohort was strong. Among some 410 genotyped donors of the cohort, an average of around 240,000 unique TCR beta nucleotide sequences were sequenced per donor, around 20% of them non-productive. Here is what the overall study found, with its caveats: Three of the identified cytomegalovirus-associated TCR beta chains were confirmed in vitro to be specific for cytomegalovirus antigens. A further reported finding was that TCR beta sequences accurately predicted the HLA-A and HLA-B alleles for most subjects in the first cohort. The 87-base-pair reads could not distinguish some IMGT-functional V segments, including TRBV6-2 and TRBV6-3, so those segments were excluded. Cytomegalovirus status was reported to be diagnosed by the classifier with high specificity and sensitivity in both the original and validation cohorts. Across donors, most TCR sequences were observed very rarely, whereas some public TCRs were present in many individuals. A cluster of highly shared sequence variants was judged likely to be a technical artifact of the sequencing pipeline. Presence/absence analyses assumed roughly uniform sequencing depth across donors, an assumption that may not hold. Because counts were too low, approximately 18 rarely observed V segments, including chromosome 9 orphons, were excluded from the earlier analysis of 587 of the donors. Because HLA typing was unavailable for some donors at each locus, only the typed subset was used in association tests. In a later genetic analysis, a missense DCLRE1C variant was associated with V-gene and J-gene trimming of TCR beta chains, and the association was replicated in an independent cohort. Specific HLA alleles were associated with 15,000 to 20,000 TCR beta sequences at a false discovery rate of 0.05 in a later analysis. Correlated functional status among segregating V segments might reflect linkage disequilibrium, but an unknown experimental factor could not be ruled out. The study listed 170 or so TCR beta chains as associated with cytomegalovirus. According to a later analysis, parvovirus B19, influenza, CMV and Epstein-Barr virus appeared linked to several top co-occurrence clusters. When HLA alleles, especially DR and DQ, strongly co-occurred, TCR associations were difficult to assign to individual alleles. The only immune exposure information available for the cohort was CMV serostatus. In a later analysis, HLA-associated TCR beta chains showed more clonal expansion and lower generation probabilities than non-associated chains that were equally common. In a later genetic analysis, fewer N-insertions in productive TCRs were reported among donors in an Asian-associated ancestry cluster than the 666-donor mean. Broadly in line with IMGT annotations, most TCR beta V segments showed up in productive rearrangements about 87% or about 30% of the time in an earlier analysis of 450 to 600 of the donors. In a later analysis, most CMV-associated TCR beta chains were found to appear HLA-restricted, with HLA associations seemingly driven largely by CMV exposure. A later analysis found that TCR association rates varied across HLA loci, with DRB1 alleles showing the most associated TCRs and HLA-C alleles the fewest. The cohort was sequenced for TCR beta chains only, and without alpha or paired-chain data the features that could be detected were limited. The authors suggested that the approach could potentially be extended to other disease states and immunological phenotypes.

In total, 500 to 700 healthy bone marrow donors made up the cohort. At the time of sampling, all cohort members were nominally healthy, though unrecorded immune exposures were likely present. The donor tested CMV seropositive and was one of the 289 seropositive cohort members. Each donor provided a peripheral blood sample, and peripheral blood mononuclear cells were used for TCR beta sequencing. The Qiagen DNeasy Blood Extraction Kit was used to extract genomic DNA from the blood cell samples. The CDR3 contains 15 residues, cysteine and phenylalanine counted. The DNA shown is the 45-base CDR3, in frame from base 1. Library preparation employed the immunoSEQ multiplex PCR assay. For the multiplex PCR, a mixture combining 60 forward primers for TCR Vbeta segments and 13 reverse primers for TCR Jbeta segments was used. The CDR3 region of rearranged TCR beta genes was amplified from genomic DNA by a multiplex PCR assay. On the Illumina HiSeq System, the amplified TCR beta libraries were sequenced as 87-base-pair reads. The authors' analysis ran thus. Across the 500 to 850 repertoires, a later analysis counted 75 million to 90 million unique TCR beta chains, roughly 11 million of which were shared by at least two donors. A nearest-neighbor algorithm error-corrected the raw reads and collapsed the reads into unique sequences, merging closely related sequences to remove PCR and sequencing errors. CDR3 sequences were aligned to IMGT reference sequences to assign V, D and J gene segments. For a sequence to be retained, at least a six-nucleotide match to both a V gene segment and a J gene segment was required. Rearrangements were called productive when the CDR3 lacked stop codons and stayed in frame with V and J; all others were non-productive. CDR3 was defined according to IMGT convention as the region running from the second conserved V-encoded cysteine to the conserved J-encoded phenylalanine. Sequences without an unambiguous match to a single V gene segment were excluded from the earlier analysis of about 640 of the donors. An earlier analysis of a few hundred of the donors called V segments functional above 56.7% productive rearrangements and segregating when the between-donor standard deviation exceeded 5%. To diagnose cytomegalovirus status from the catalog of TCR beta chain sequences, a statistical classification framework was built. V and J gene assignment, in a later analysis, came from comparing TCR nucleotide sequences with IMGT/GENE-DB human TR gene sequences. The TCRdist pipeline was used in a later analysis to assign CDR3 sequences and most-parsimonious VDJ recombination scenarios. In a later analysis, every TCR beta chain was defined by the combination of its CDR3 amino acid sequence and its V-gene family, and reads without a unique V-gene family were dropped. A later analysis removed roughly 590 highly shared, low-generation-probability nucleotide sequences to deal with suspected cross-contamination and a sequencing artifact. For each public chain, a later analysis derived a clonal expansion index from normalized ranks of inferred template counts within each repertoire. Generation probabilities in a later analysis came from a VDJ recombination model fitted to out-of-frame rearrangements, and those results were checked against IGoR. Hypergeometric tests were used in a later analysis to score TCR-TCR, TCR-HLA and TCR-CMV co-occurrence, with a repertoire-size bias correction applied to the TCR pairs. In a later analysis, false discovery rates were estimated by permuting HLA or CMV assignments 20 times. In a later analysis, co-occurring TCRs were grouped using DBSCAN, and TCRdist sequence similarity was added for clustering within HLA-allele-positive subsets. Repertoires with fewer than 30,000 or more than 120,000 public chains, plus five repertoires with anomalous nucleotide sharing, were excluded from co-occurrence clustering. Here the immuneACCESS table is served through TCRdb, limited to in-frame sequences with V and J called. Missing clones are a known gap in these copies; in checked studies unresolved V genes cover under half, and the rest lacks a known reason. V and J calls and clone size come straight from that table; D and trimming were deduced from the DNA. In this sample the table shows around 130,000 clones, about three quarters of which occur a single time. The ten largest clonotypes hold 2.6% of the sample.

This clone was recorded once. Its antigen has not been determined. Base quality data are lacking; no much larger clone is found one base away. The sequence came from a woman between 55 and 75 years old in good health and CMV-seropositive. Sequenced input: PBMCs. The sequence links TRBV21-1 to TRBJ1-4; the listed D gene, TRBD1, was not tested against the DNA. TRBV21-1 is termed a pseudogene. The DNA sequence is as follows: TGTGCCAGCAGCTGCCGGGACAGGCCTAATGAAAAACTGTTTTTT. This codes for CASSCRDRPNEKLFF.